This T cell receptor beta chain was found in a study of neurological immune-mediated disorders. Study background: Among roughly 34 multiple sclerosis patients, some 31 were relapsing-remitting and 3 were secondary progressive. Study-wide results and caveats: Patients with HTLV-1-associated myelopathy had the highest level of TCR clonal expansion, whereas patients with multiple sclerosis had the lowest level, falling beneath the level found in healthy controls.

TCRdb used MiXCR to reprocess the 5' RACE reads, holding one entry per CDR3 protein. The table has about 53,000 distinct CDR3 sequences, roughly 3.5% seen once; the top ten hold under 3.5%. Germline CDR1 reads SGHTA; CDR2 reads FQGNSA. The CDR3 is made up of 16 amino acids. This clonotype appeared many times. No antigen is known for it. Germline and junction disagree at one end, which may indicate a read error. This clonotype was obtained from a woman in her 30s with multiple sclerosis. This chain uses TRBV7-2 with TRBJ1-6; the match to TRBD1 covers 8 bases. Sample: PBMCs. The CDR3 sequence is CASSSNPQGASGTLNF. The CDR3, as DNA: TGTGCCAGCAGCTCAAATCCCCAGGGGGCCTCGGGGACCCTCAACTTT.